This T cell receptor beta chain is from a study of blood T cell repertoires in COVID-19. Assay: immunoSEQ multiplex PCR; the TCRdb copy retains only in-frame clones and omits some. The table lists approximately 200,000 clones, 60% to 80% of them singletons. Germline lookup yields CDR1 SGHTA and CDR2 FQGNSA. With 2 bases removed from V and 7 bases from J, the gap between germline ends came to 9 bases. This CDR3 comprises 13 residues. The sequence derives from a man aged 60-69 years with active or convalescent COVID-19. V usage is TRBV7-2 and J usage is TRBJ1-5; possible D gene TRBD1, 6 bases. The specimen sequenced was peripheral blood. This chain's CDR3 is CASSLRGAQPQHF. CDR3 in DNA: TGTGCCAGCAGCTTACGGGGGGCGCAGCCCCAGCATTTT.